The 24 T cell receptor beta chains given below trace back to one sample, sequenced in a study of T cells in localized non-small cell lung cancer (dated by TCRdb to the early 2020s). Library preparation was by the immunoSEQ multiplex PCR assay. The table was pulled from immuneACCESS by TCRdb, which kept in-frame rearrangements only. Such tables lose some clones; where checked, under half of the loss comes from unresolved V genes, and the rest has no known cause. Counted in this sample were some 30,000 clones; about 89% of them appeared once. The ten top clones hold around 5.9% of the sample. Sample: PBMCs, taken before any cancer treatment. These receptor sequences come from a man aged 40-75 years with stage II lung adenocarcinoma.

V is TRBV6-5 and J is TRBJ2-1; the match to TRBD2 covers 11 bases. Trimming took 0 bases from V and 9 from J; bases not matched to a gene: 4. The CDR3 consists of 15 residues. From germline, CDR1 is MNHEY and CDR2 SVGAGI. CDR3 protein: CASSYSLAGAGEQFF. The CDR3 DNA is TGTGCCAGCAGTTACTCACTAGCGGGAGCTGGTGAGCAGTTCTTC.

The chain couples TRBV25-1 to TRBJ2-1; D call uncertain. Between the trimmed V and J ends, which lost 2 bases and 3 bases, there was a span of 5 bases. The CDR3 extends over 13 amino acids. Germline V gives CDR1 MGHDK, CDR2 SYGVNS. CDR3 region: CASSENSYNEQFF. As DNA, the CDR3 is TGTGCCAGCAGTGAAAACAGCTACAATGAGCAGTTCTTC.

CDR3 protein: CASSLVRTSGPYNEQFF. The CDR3 coding sequence is TGTGCCAGCAGCTTAGTTAGGACTAGCGGACCCTACAATGAGCAGTTCTTC. This chain uses TRBV7-2 with TRBJ2-1, with TRBD2 matching 10 bases. This CDR3 region has 17 residues. After removal of 1 base from V and 2 bases from J, the junction contained 5 bases not matched to a gene. Germline V gene lookup returns CDR1 SGHTA and CDR2 FQGNSA. Full variable domain (remainder filled in from reference TRBV7-2 and TRBJ2-1): GAGVSQSPSNKVTEKGKDVELRCDPISGHTALYWYRQSLGQGLEFLIYFQGNSAPDKSGLPSDRFSAERTGGSVSTLTIQRTQQEDSAVYLCASSLVRTSGPYNEQFFGPGTRLTVL.

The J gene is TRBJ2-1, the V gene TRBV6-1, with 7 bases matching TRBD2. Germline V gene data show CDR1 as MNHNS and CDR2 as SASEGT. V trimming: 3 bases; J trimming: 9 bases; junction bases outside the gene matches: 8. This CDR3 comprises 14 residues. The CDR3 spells CASSEMPGGGEQFF. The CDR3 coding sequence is TGTGCCAGCAGTGAGATGCCGGGAGGTGGTGAGCAGTTCTTC.

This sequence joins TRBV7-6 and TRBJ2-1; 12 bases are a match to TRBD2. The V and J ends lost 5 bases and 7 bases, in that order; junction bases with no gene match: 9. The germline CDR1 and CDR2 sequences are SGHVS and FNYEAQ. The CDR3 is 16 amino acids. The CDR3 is CASSPRLAGVLNEQFF. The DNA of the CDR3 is TGTGCCAGCAGCCCGAGACTAGCGGGAGTTTTGAATGAGCAGTTCTTC.

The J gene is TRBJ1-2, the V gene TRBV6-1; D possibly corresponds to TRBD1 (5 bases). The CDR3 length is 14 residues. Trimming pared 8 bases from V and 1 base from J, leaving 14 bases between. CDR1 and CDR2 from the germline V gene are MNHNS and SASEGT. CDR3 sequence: CASEGLGFNYGYTF. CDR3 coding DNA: TGTGCCAGCGAGGGGCTCGGGTTTAACTATGGCTACACCTTC.

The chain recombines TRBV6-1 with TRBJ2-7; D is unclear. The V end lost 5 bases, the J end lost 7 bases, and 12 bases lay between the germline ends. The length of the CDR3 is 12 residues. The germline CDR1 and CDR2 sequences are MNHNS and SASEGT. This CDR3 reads CASSSVLGEQYF. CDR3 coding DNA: TGTGCCAGCAGTTCCGTACTTGGGGAGCAGTACTTC.

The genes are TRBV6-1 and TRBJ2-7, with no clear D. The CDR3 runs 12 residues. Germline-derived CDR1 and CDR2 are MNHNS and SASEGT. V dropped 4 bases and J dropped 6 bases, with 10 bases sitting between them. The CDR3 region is CASSGLPTEQYF. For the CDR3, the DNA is TGTGCCAGCAGTGGGCTTCCTACCGAGCAGTACTTC.

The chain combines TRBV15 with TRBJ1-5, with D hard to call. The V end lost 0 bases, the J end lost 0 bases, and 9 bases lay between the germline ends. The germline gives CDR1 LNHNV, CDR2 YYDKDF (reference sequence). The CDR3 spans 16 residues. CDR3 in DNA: TGTGCCACCAGCAGAGACGAGGTAAATAGCAATCAGCCCCAGCATTTT. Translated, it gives CATSRDEVNSNQPQHF.

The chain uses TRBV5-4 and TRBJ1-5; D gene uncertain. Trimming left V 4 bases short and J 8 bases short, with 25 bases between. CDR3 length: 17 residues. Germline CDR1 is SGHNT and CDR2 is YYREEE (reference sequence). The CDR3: CASSPMSSTRDYKPQHF. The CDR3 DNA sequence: TGTGCCAGCAGCCCCATGTCGTCTACTAGAGATTATAAGCCCCAGCATTTT.

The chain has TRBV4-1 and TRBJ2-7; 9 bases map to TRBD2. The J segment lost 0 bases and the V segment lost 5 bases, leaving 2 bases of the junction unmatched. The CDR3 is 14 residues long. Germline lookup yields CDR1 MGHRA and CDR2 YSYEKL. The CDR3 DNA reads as TGCGCCAGCAGCGCGGGAGGGCCCTCCTACGAGCAGTACTTC. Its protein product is CASSAGGPSYEQYF.

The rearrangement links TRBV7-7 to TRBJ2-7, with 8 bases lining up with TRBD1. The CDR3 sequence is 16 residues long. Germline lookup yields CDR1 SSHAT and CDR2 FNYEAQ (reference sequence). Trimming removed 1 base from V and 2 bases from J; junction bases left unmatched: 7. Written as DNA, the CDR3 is TGTGCCAGCAGCTTAGGCGCCGAGACAGGGGCCTACGAGCAGTACTTC. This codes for CASSLGAETGAYEQYF.

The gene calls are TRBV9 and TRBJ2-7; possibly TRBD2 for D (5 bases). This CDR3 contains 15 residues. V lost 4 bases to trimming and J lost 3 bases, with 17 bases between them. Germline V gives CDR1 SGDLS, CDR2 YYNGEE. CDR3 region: CASSSQEGSIYEQYF. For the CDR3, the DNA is TGTGCCAGCAGCAGCCAAGAAGGGAGTATCTACGAGCAGTACTTC.

The CDR3: CASRDIAGGTYNEQFF. DNA of the CDR3: TGTGCCAGCAGAGACATAGCGGGAGGGACCTACAATGAGCAGTTCTTC. The chain recombines TRBV11-3 with TRBJ2-1; TRBD2 matches at 11 bases. The J segment lost 2 bases and the V segment lost 6 bases, leaving 6 bases of the junction unmatched. This CDR3 is 16 amino acids long. Looked up from germline, CDR1 is SGHNT and CDR2 is YENEEA. The full variable domain, its missing parts supplied by reference TRBV11-3 and TRBJ2-1, is EAGVVQSPRYKIIEKKQPVAFWCNPISGHNTLYWYLQNLGQGPELLIRYENEEAVDDSQLPKDRFSAERLKGVDSTLKIQPAELGDSAVYLCASRDIAGGTYNEQFFGPGTRLTVL.

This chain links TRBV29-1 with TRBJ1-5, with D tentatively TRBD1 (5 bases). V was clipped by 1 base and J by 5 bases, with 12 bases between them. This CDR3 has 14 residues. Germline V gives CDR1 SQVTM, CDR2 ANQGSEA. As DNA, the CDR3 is TGCAGCGTTGAAGGGGGGTCAGGTGATCAGCCCCAGCATTTT. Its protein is CSVEGGSGDQPQHF.

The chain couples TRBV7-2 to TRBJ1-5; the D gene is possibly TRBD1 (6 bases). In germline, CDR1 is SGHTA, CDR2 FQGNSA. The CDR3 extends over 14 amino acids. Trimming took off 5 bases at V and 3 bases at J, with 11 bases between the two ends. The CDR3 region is CASSLGHLNQPQHF. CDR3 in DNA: TGTGCCAGCAGCCTGGGACACCTCAATCAGCCCCAGCATTTT.

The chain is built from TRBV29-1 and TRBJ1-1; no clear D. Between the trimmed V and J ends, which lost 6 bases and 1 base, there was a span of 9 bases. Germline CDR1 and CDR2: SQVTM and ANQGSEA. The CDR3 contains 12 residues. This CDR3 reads CSVDDWNTEAFF. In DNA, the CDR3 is TGCAGCGTGGACGATTGGAACACTGAAGCTTTCTTT.

The CDR3 reads CASRAMANTEAFF. CDR3 DNA sequence: TGTGCCAGCAGAGCGATGGCCAACACTGAAGCTTTCTTT. This chain links TRBV11-3 with TRBJ1-1; no clear D gene. V was pared by 6 bases and J by 2 bases, with 10 bases between. Germline V CDR1 and CDR2: SGHNT, YENEEA. The CDR3 runs to 13 residues.

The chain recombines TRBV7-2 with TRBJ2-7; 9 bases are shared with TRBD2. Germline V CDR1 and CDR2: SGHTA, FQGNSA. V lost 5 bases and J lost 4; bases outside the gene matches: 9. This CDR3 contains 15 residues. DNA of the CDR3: TGTGCCAGCAGCCTATTAGCGGGGGCCGTGTACGAGCAGTACTTC. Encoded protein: CASSLLAGAVYEQYF.

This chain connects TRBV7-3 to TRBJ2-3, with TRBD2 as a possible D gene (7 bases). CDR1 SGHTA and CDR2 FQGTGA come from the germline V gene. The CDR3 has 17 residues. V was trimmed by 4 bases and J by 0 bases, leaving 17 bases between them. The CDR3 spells CASSWGGQVPSTDTQYF. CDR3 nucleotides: TGTGCCAGCAGCTGGGGGGGACAAGTCCCTAGCACAGATACGCAGTATTTT.

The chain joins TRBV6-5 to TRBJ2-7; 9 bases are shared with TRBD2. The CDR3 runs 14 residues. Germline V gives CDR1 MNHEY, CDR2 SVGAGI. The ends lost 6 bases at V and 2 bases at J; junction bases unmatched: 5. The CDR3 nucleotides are TGTGCCAGCAGAGCGATAGCGGGAGCCTACGAGCAGTACTTC. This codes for CASRAIAGAYEQYF.

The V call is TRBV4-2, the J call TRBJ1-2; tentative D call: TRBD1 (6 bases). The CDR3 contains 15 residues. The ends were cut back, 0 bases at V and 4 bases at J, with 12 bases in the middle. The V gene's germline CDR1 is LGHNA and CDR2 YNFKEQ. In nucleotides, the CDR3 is TGTGCCAGCAGCCAAGAGGCGACAGGCGTCTATGGCTACACCTTC. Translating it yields CASSQEATGVYGYTF.

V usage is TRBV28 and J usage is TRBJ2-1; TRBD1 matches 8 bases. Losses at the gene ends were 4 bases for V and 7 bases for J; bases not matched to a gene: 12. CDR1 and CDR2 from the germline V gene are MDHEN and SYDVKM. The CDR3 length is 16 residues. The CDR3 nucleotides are TGTGCCAGCAGTTCCTTCTGGACAGGGCTAGAAAATGAGCAGTTCTTC. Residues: CASSSFWTGLENEQFF.

In nucleotides, the CDR3 is TGTGCCACCAGCAGATTCGGGACTAGCGGGACCTTAGTTGAGCAGTTCTTC. This gives the protein CATSRFGTSGTLVEQFF. The chain is built from TRBV15 and TRBJ2-1, with TRBD2 identical over 13 bases. The CDR3 has 17 amino acids. Germline V gives CDR1 LNHNV, CDR2 YYDKDF (reference sequence). J was trimmed by 9 bases and V by 2 bases; bases with no gene match: 10.